This T cell receptor beta chain was observed in a study of beta chain features in type 1 diabetes. About the research overall: The study examined 107,917,701 sorted cells across all samples.

Reverse transcribing all isolated RNA meant expressed TCRB transcripts were sequenced. TCRdb keeps only in-frame clones here, not all; method: immunoSEQ multiplex PCR. The sample holds 900,000 or so clones, 15% to 20% seen once. Comment on this clone: Antigen unknown.

Populations isolated by sorting all had purity greater than 95%. V shed 1 base and J shed 2 bases, with 9 bases lying between them. The CDR3 totals 14 residues. Germline-derived CDR1 and CDR2 are SGHKS and YYEKEE (reference sequence). Study conclusions and caveats: Type 1 diabetes patients had VDJ junctions that carried fewer insertions and more deletions. A potential influence of HLA type upon TCRB rearrangement remained unresolved herein.

The sequencing sample was made of naive CD4+ T cells from blood. The origin of this receptor is a young woman in good health. This chain links TRBV5-5 with TRBJ1-2; D might be TRBD1 (6 bases). The CDR3 nucleotides are TGTGCCAGCAGCTTGCTACAGGGAAACTATGGCTACACCTTC. Translating it yields CASSLLQGNYGYTF.